Below, 8 T cell receptor beta chains from the same sample are listed, as sequenced in a study of T-cell reconstitution after alpha-beta-depleted transplantation in children (dated by TCRdb to 2016 to 2017). The treatment or condition label on this specimen signifies: allogeneic hematopoietic cell transplantation with graft depleted of TCRalphabeta T cells and CD19 B cells. The library was made by PCR. The run used an Illumina HiSeq 2500. TCR library preparation used molecular barcoding, with unique molecular identifiers applied to normalize quantification of the TCRbeta repertoire. Through fastp at Q25 and MiXCR, TCRdb rebuilt clones from the public reads, retaining in-frame beta chains. Rows matching on CDR3 protein sequence are summarized as one entry with the most common DNA and genes. Recorded for this sample are about 870,000 distinct CDR3 sequences; 16% of them occurred a single time. Just under 5% of the sample lies in the top ten.

Sequenced here: PBMCs, mostly from graft donor cells, sampled 360 days after TCRalphabeta/CD19-depleted stem cell transplant. The receptors were gathered from a male patient younger than 18 who had a stem cell transplant for acute lymphoblastic leukemia, so the T cells may come from the graft donor.

The chain employs TRBV5-1 and TRBJ2-1; 8 bases match TRBD2. The CDR3 sequence is 14 residues long. Germline CDR1 and CDR2: SGHRS and YFSETQ. The V gene end was trimmed by 2 bases and the J gene end by 6 bases; junction bases not matched to a gene: 4. The CDR3 DNA is TGCGCCAGCAGCTTCCCGGGAGGGCCCAATGAGCAGTTCTTC. Translated: CASSFPGGPNEQFF.

This clonotype was seen ten or more times. The J gene is TRBJ2-1, the V gene TRBV3-1; 10 positions agree with TRBD2. This CDR3 has 16 residues. Germline CDR1 and CDR2: LGHDT and YNNKEL (reference sequence). V lost 7 bases, J lost 6 bases, and 12 bases stayed unmatched. CDR3 nucleotides: TGTGCCAGCACAAACGCAGCGGGAGGGCCTTTCAATGAGCAGTTCTTC. Its translation: CASTNAAGGPFNEQFF.

A remark on this clonotype: This CDR3 is missing its conserved last phenylalanine or tryptophan, likely due to a read error. This chain uses TRBV5-6 with TRBJ2-1; the D is unclear. CDR1 SGHDT and CDR2 YYEEEE come from the germline V gene. CDR3 length: 12 residues. V lost 2 bases and J 11 bases, leaving 11 bases between the germline ends. The chain's CDR3 is CASSLALAKQFY. DNA for the CDR3: TGTGCCAGCAGCTTAGCCCTGGCCAAGCAGTTCTAC.

The rearrangement uses TRBV5-4 and TRBJ2-5, with 11 bases aligning to TRBD2. V lost 0 bases and J lost 5; bases outside the gene matches: 15. Germline V gene sequence: CDR1 SGHNT, CDR2 YYREEE (reference sequence). The CDR3 covers 19 residues. CDR3 bases: TGTGCCAGCAGCTTGGAGTTAGCGGGAGGGTGGTGGAATTGGGAGACCCAGTACTTC. Amino acid sequence: CASSLELAGGWWNWETQYF.

The chain carries TRBV4-1 and TRBJ2-6, with D possibly matching TRBD1 (5 bases). Between the trimmed V and J ends, which lost 0 bases and 0 bases, there was a span of 9 bases. This CDR3 has 17 residues. Germline loops: CDR1 MGHRA, CDR2 YSYEKL. The chain's CDR3 is CASSQDDRSSGANVLTF. In nucleotides, the CDR3 is TGCGCCAGCAGCCAAGACGACAGATCCTCTGGGGCCAACGTCCTGACTTTC.

The CDR3 protein is CASSLASTPPRNEKLFF. CDR3 DNA sequence: TGCGCCAGCAGCTTGGCCAGTACTCCCCCACGGAATGAAAAACTGTTTTTT. The V call is TRBV5-1, the J call TRBJ1-4, with no clear D. Germline CDR1 and CDR2: SGHRS and YFSETQ. There are 17 residues in the CDR3. V lost 0 bases to trimming and J lost 5 bases, with 17 bases between them.

The chain has TRBV20-1 and TRBJ2-1; no reliable D call. The CDR3 length is 15 residues. V was clipped by 2 bases and J by 0 bases, with 11 bases between them. Germline loops: CDR1 DFQATT, CDR2 SNEGSKA (reference sequence). The CDR3: CSARRLSSSYNEQFF. The CDR3 DNA reads TGCAGTGCTAGAAGACTTAGCAGCTCCTACAATGAGCAGTTCTTC.

This clonotype showed up just a few times. This chain uses TRBV20-1 with TRBJ1-1; TRBD1 aligns across 7 bases. J lost 0 bases, V lost 7 bases, and 5 bases had no gene match. This CDR3 is 13 amino acids long. The germline gives CDR1 DFQATT, CDR2 SNEGSKA (reference sequence). The DNA of the CDR3 is TGCAGTGTTCCGGGACAGATGAACACTGAAGCTTTCTTT. Its protein is CSVPGQMNTEAFF.